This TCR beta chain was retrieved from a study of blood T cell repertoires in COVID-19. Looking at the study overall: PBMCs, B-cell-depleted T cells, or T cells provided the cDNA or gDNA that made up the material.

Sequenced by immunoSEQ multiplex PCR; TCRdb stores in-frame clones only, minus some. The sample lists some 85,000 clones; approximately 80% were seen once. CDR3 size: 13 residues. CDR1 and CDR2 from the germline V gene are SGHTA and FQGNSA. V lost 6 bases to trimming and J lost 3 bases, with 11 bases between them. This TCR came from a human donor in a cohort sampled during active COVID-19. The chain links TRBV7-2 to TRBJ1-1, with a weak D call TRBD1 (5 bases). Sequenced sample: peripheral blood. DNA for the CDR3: TGTGCCAGCAGAGCTTGGGGGGACACTGAAGCTTTCTTT. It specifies CASRAWGDTEAFF.